This is a list of T cell receptor beta chains from one sample in a study of CD4 and CD8 cells across lung adenocarcinoma regions. TCRdb re-analysed the PCR reads in MiXCR, keeping a single row per CDR3 protein. The data hold around 3,600 distinct CDR3 sequences, with roughly 70% observed a single time. Sequencing was carried out using CD4+ T cells from the margin of a lung tumor. These TCRs come from a male donor with lung adenocarcinoma. The CD4 and CD8 labels of this study may be unreliable. Each CDR3 is given with its conserved first and last residue. Fields, in order: J gene, V gene, clone size, D gene, CDR3 protein, CDR3 DNA. A D gene is named only where the DNA matches it firmly. A clone size is listed for some rows: how often the clone was seen (once, few, many), or a class if it is expanded.

TRBJ1-4,TRBV7-8,.,.,CASSLSVNKVPSEKLFF,TGTGCCAGCAGCCTAAGCGTTAATAAGGTTCCATCCGAAAAACTGTTTTTT
TRBJ2-7,TRBV6-1,.,.,CASTSGSSYEQYF,TGTGCCAGCACGTCGGGGAGCTCCTACGAGCAGTACTTC
TRBJ1-2,TRBV6-1,.,TRBD1,CASRKNRDRGNYGYTF,TGTGCCAGCAGGAAAAACCGGGACAGGGGTAACTATGGCTACACCTTC
TRBJ2-3,TRBV7-2,once,.,CASSSADTQYF,TGTGCCAGCAGCTCGGCAGATACGCAGTATTTT
TRBJ1-6,TRBV7-8,few,.,CASSLRPGDNSPLHF,TGTGCCAGCAGCTTAAGGCCTGGAGATAATTCACCCCTCCACTTT
TRBJ2-1,TRBV6-1,few,.,CASSEFGEQFF,TGTGCCAGCAGTGAATTTGGTGAGCAGTTCTTC
TRBJ2-1,TRBV10-3,.,TRBD1,CAITRTGGYNEQFF,TGTGCCATCACCAGGACAGGGGGGTACAATGAGCAGTTCTTC
TRBJ1-3,TRBV6-1,.,.,CASSLRSFGNTIYF,TGTGCCAGCAGCCTACGGAGTTTTGGAAACACCATATATTTT
TRBJ2-7,TRBV6-1,few,TRBD1,CASSEAGRGRYEQYF,TGTGCCAGCAGTGAAGCGGGCAGGGGGCGCTACGAGCAGTACTTC
TRBJ2-1,TRBV6-1,.,TRBD1,CASTLRDRGHNEQFF,TGTGCCAGCACCCTCCGGGACAGGGGTCACAATGAGCAGTTCTTC
TRBJ2-6,TRBV7-2,.,.,CASSSLDRLFSGANVLTF,TGTGCCAGCAGCTCCCTCGACAGACTTTTCTCTGGGGCCAACGTCCTGACTTTC
TRBJ2-2,TRBV6-5,.,TRBD2,CASSYSGLAGGEQFF,TGTGCCAGCAGTTACTCGGGACTAGCGGGAGGGGAGCAGTTTTTC
TRBJ1-5,TRBV10-1,.,TRBD1,CASRDRGSPQHF,TGCGCCAGCCGGGACAGGGGGTCCCCCCAGCATTTT
TRBJ2-3,TRBV7-2,.,TRBD2,CASSRGGGAGDTQYF,TGTGCCAGCAGCCGAGGCGGGGGGGCAGGGGATACGCAGTATTTT
TRBJ2-7,TRBV6-1,.,.,CASSEQRQVFYEQYF,TGTGCCAGCAGTGAACAGAGACAGGTCTTCTACGAGCAGTACTTC
TRBJ1-2,TRBV6-1,once,TRBD1,CASRAGQHGYTF,TGTGCCAGCAGGGCGGGACAGCATGGCTACACCTTC